This passage covers 26 T cell receptor beta chains from one sample sequenced in a study of OX40 agonist ivuxolimab in advanced cancers. Clones were read by immunoSEQ multiplex PCR, and TCRdb kept only the in-frame ones, dropping some. The data hold 30,000 to 40,000 clones, with 89% observed a single time. The starting material was CD4+ or CD8+ T cells sorted from blood, obtained in a trial of the OX40 agonist ivuxolimab. The origin of the receptors is an adult with an advanced solid tumor such as melanoma, head and neck, liver or kidney cancer.

The CDR3 DNA reads TGTGCCAGCAGCCCCCCCGGAGGGGGGTTTGGGGAGACCCAGTACTTC. Translated: CASSPPGGGFGETQYF. The chain is built from TRBV9 and TRBJ2-5, with D possibly called TRBD1 or TRBD2 (6 bases each). The CDR3 extends over 16 amino acids. The V gene lost 4 bases and the J gene lost 5 bases, with 21 bases spanning the gap. CDR1 and CDR2 (germline): SGDLS, YYNGEE.

On this clone itself: The likely explanation is a read error, given a far larger clone one base away. The V call is TRBV5-6, the J call TRBJ2-7, with 8 bases aligning to TRBD2. Germline CDR1 reads SGHDT; CDR2 reads YYEEEE. This CDR3 spans 15 amino acids. The CDR3 DNA is TGTGCCCGCAGCTTGGGACTCGGGGGGGCGGGGGAGCAGTACTTC. Its protein is CARSLGLGGAGEQYF.

The chain uses TRBV27 and TRBJ2-3; 7 bases fit TRBD1. The CDR3 is 14 residues long. Germline V gene sequence: CDR1 MNHEY, CDR2 SMNVEV (reference sequence). V shed 4 bases and J 4 bases; nucleotides not matched to a gene: 5. Here the CDR3 reads CASSSTGFADTQYF. Here the CDR3 DNA reads TGTGCCAGCAGTTCGACAGGGTTTGCAGATACGCAGTATTTT.

V gene TRBV18 combines with J gene TRBJ2-2, with 7 bases aligning to TRBD2. V gave up 0 bases and J gave up 0 bases; unmatched junction bases: 4. Germline V gene data show CDR1 as KGHSH and CDR2 as LQKENI. The CDR3 contains 17 residues. The CDR3 loop reads CASSPPSAGPNTGELFF. Written as DNA, the CDR3 is TGTGCCAGCTCACCACCCTCAGCGGGGCCGAACACCGGGGAGCTGTTTTTT.

The rearrangement uses TRBV5-1 and TRBJ1-1, with no clear D. The CDR3 covers 13 residues. Trimming pared 0 bases from V and 8 bases from J, leaving 11 bases between. Germline loops: CDR1 SGHRS, CDR2 YFSETQ. Written as DNA, the CDR3 is TGCGCCAGCAGCTTGGCCCTAGCCAGCGAAGCTTTCTTT. Translated: CASSLALASEAFF.

This chain joins TRBV7-9 and TRBJ2-3; TRBD1 matches 7 bases. This CDR3 spans 13 amino acids. CDR1 is SEHNR and CDR2 is FQNEAQ in the germline V gene (reference sequence). Trimming at V came to 2 bases and at J to 7 bases, leaving 3 bases not matched to a gene. CDR3 DNA sequence: TGTGCCAGCAGCTTACCAGGGGGTAATACGCAGTATTTT. Its protein is CASSLPGGNTQYF.

V is TRBV30 and J is TRBJ2-7; D not resolved. Germline V gene data show CDR1 as GTSNPN and CDR2 as SVGIG (reference sequence). The CDR3 runs 13 residues. V lost 0 bases and J 3 bases, leaving 9 bases between the germline ends. The CDR3 region has the DNA TGTGCCTGGAGTGTAGGCAGACTCTACGAGCAGTACTTC. It yields the protein CAWSVGRLYEQYF.

The chain is built from TRBV5-6 and TRBJ1-6; tentative D call: TRBD1 (6 bases). V was pared by 2 bases and J by 9 bases, with 9 bases between. Germline V gene lookup returns CDR1 SGHDT and CDR2 YYEEEE. The length of the CDR3 is 13 residues. CDR3 nucleotides: TGTGCCAGCAGCTTACCAGGGGTTTCACCCCTCCACTTT. Translated, it gives CASSLPGVSPLHF. The whole variable domain, remainder taken from reference TRBV5-6 and TRBJ1-6, is DAGVTQSPTHLIKTRGQQVTLRCSPKSGHDTVSWYQQALGQGPQFIFQYYEEEERQRGNFPDRFSGHQFPNYSSELNVNALLLGDSALYLCASSLPGVSPLHFGNGTRLTVT.

V is TRBV19 and J is TRBJ2-3; 8 bases agree with TRBD1. This CDR3 is 16 amino acids long. After removal of 3 bases from V and 5 bases from J, the junction contained 10 bases not matched to a gene. Germline V gene sequence: CDR1 LNHDA, CDR2 SQIVND (reference sequence). Here the CDR3 DNA reads TGTGCCAGTAGTATGCGAATAGCAGGGGGCGGAGATACGCAGTATTTT. This sequence encodes CASSMRIAGGGDTQYF.

The chain employs TRBV11-1 and TRBJ2-5, with D tentatively TRBD2 (5 bases). The CDR3 sequence is 15 residues long. V gave up 1 base and J gave up 4 bases, with 13 bases separating them. Looked up from germline, CDR1 is SGHAT and CDR2 is FQDESV (reference sequence). CDR3 DNA: TGTGCCAGCAGCTTAGTTCCGGGATTGGGAGAGACCCAGTACTTC. Amino acid sequence: CASSLVPGLGETQYF.

This chain connects TRBV15 to TRBJ2-7; D tentatively reads TRBD1 or TRBD2 (5 bases each). From germline, CDR1 is LNHNV and CDR2 YYDKDF (reference sequence). The CDR3 length is 14 residues. V shed 1 base and J shed 4 bases, with 11 bases lying between them. The chain's CDR3 is CATSRGGMIYEQYF. In nucleotides, the CDR3 is TGTGCCACCAGCAGAGGGGGGATGATTTACGAGCAGTACTTC.

This clone was seen more than once but under ten times. The chain links TRBV6-1 to TRBJ2-3; TRBD2 aligns across 10 bases. The CDR3 totals 14 residues. In germline, CDR1 is MNHNS, CDR2 SASEGT. V was clipped by 8 bases and J by 4 bases; unmatched bases: 6. The CDR3 loop is CASAPGLASDTQYF. The CDR3, as DNA: TGTGCCAGCGCTCCGGGACTAGCGTCAGATACGCAGTATTTT.

The V call is TRBV2, the J call TRBJ2-3; 10 nucleotides align to TRBD2. This CDR3 contains 15 residues. Per germline, CDR1 SNHLY and CDR2 FYNNEI. Trimming removed 7 bases from V and 4 bases from J; junction bases left unmatched: 8. The CDR3 is CASKESGGAADTQYF. The DNA for the CDR3 is TGTGCCAGCAAGGAAAGCGGGGGGGCCGCAGATACGCAGTATTTT.

DNA for the CDR3: TGTGCCAGCAGTTACGCTAGCGGGAGCTCCTACGAGCAGTACTTC. Its protein product is CASSYASGSSYEQYF. V usage is TRBV6-6 and J usage is TRBJ2-5, with TRBD2 matching 10 bases. The last part of the DNA fits TRBJ2-7 better; the J call may be wrong. This CDR3 contains 15 residues. Germline V gene data show CDR1 as MNHNY and CDR2 as SVGAGI (reference sequence).

The chain is built from TRBV27 and TRBJ2-7, with D possibly being TRBD1 or TRBD2 (6 bases each). Deletions cut 5 bases from V and 2 bases from J, with 22 bases between. CDR3 size: 17 residues. Per the germline V gene, CDR1 is MNHEY and CDR2 is SMNVEV (reference sequence). The CDR3 spells CASSLIPGAGLTYEQYF. The CDR3, as DNA: TGTGCCAGCAGTCTCATCCCGGGGGCAGGGCTCACCTACGAGCAGTACTTC.

Only one count was recorded for this clone. The J gene is TRBJ1-1, the V gene TRBV5-1; D is undetermined. Per the germline V gene, CDR1 is SGHRS and CDR2 is YFSETQ. The CDR3 is 14 amino acids. The V end lost 2 bases, the J end lost 6 bases, and 14 bases lay between the germline ends. The CDR3 sequence: CASSFELGSPEAFF. CDR3 DNA: TGCGCCAGCAGCTTTGAATTGGGATCTCCTGAAGCTTTCTTT.

V and J are TRBV7-6 and TRBJ2-5; 9 bases map to TRBD1. Matching the DNA end better, TRBJ2-7 makes the J call doubtful. CDR3 size: 15 residues. The germline V gene encodes CDR1 SGHVS and CDR2 FNYEAQ. The CDR3 region is CASSLGTGANYEQYF. In DNA form, the CDR3 reads TGTGCCAGCAGCTTAGGGACAGGGGCAAACTACGAGCAGTACTTC.

This clone was recorded only once. V gene TRBV19 combines with J gene TRBJ2-1, with no clear D. CDR1 and CDR2 (germline): LNHDA, SQIVND (reference sequence). This CDR3 contains 15 residues. V was trimmed by 8 bases and J by 0 bases, leaving 14 bases between them. Here the CDR3 DNA reads TGTGCCAGTCGCGACGGGTATGACTCCTACAATGAGCAGTTCTTC. As protein: CASRDGYDSYNEQFF.

This clone occurred once. The chain joins TRBV27 to TRBJ2-1; 8 nucleotides line up with TRBD2. Losses at the gene ends were 5 bases for V and 0 bases for J; bases not matched to a gene: 3. This CDR3 is 15 amino acids long. Germline V gene sequence: CDR1 MNHEY, CDR2 SMNVEV (reference sequence). CDR3 in DNA: TGTGCCAGCAGTCCGGCGGGAGGCTCCTACAATGAGCAGTTCTTC. Its translation is CASSPAGGSYNEQFF.

The rearrangement joins TRBV9 to TRBJ2-7; either TRBD1 or TRBD2 may fit D (5 bases each). CDR3 length: 15 amino acids. The germline gives CDR1 SGDLS, CDR2 YYNGEE. Trimming removed 0 bases at V and 6 bases at J, with 16 bases between. In DNA form, the CDR3 reads TGTGCCAGCAGCGTAGGAGGGACCGATAGTGGCGAGCAGTACTTC. Its translation is CASSVGGTDSGEQYF.

V gene TRBV7-9 combines with J gene TRBJ1-5; tentatively, D is TRBD1 (6 bases). CDR1 and CDR2 from the germline V gene are SEHNR and FQNEAQ (reference sequence). The CDR3 loop spans 14 amino acids. The V gene lost 2 bases and the J gene lost 6 bases, with 11 bases spanning the gap. The CDR3 coding sequence is TGTGCCAGCAGCTTACAGGGGAACGGTCAGCCCCAGCATTTT. This gives the protein CASSLQGNGQPQHF. The full variable domain, completed using reference TRBV7-9 and TRBJ1-5, is DTGVSQNPRHKITKRGQNVTFRCDPISEHNRLYWYRQTLGQGPEFLTYFQNEAQLEKSRLLSDRFSAERPKGSFSTLEIQRTEQGDSAMYLCASSLQGNGQPQHFGDGTRLSIL.

J is TRBJ2-2 and V is TRBV19, with D unclear. CDR3 size: 12 residues. Germline V gene sequence: CDR1 LNHDA, CDR2 SQIVND (reference sequence). V was shortened by 8 bases and J by 8 bases, with 12 bases between the two germline ends. CDR3 amino acids: CASLYPRGELFF. DNA of the CDR3: TGTGCCAGTCTTTATCCTCGTGGGGAGCTGTTTTTT.

The V call is TRBV6-1, the J call TRBJ2-5; D tentatively fits TRBD1 or TRBD2 (6 bases each). The germline V gene encodes CDR1 MNHNS and CDR2 SASEGT. The ends were cut back, 11 bases at V and 5 bases at J, with 21 bases in the middle. The CDR3 totals 14 residues. In nucleotides, the CDR3 is TGTGCCCTCGGGGGAACAGGGTCGCTCGAGACCCAGTACTTC. Translation gives CALGGTGSLETQYF.

The chain combines TRBV9 with TRBJ2-1; 10 positions match TRBD2. CDR1 is SGDLS and CDR2 is YYNGEE in the germline V gene. The CDR3 length is 15 residues. V lost 6 bases and J lost 5; bases outside the gene matches: 8. This chain's CDR3 is CASTPSGRANNEQFF. CDR3 nucleotides: TGTGCCAGCACCCCAAGCGGGAGGGCCAACAATGAGCAGTTCTTC.

The chain has TRBV28 and TRBJ2-7; 11 bases map to TRBD2. The CDR3 has 15 amino acids. V shed 6 bases and J 6 bases; nucleotides not matched to a gene: 10. CDR1 is MDHEN, CDR2 SYDVKM, per germline. The CDR3 region is CASRKGLAETFEQYF. CDR3 DNA sequence: TGTGCCAGCAGAAAGGGACTAGCGGAAACGTTCGAGCAGTACTTC.

The chain employs TRBV18 and TRBJ1-1, with TRBD1 matching 8 bases. Per the germline V gene, CDR1 is KGHSH and CDR2 is LQKENI. J was trimmed by 5 bases and V by 3 bases; bases with no gene match: 5. The CDR3 is 14 residues long. DNA for the CDR3: TGTGCCAGCTCACCTGGACAGGGAGGGACTGAAGCTTTCTTT. It encodes CASSPGQGGTEAFF.